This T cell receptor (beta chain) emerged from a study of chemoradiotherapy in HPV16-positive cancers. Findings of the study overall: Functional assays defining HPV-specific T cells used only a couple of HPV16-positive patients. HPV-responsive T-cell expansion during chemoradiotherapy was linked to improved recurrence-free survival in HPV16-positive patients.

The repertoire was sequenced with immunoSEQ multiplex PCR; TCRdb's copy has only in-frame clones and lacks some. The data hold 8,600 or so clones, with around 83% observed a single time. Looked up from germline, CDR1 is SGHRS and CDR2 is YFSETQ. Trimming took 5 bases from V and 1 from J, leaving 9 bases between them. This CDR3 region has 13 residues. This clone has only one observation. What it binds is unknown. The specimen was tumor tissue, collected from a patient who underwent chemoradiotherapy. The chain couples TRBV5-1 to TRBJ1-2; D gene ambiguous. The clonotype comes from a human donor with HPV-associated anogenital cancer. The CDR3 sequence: CASSDWGNYGYTF. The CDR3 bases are TGCGCCAGCAGTGATTGGGGTAACTATGGCTACACCTTC.